A single sample gave rise to the 5 T cell receptor beta chains below, sequenced in a study of CD8 T cells in ankylosing spondylitis. TCRdb passed the 5' RACE reads through MiXCR, listing each CDR3 protein once. The repertoire holds some 130,000 distinct CDR3 sequences, roughly 13% seen once, with approximately 3.1% in the top ten. Sequencing used blood, either unsorted or a sorted T cell fraction (not recorded which). These receptors came from a female donor with ankylosing spondylitis or in good health (not recorded which).

Only a few counts were recorded for this clonotype. This chain joins TRBV27 and TRBJ2-1, with unresolved D. The ends were cut back, 2 bases at V and 6 bases at J, with 11 bases in the middle. Germline CDR1 MNHEY, CDR2 SMNVEV (reference sequence). This CDR3 is built from 14 residues. Here the CDR3 reads CASSLGSSGNEQFF. The CDR3 DNA is TGTGCCAGCAGTTTAGGGTCCTCGGGCAATGAGCAGTTCTTC.

CDR3 sequence reads: CVGSSRRTSETYNEQFF. The CDR3 DNA follows: TGTGTCGGCAGCTCAAGACGGACTAGCGAGACCTACAATGAGCAGTTCTTC. The rearrangement joins TRBV7-6 to TRBJ2-1; TRBD2 matches 9 bases. There are 17 residues in the CDR3. The germline CDR1 and CDR2 sequences are SGHVS and FNYEAQ.

This sequence joins TRBV7-9 and TRBJ2-7; maybe TRBD1 (5 bases). V lost 5 bases to trimming and J lost 3 bases, with 20 bases between them. The germline CDR1 and CDR2 sequences are SEHNR and FQNEAQ (reference sequence). CDR3 size: 16 residues. This chain's CDR3 is CASSGYKSSTGYEQYF. CDR3 in DNA: TGTGCCAGCAGCGGATATAAGAGCAGCACAGGCTACGAGCAGTACTTC.

V gene TRBV20-1 combines with J gene TRBJ2-1; D unclear. Trimming removed 2 bases from V and 8 bases from J, with 13 bases in between. The CDR3 loop spans 13 amino acids. CDR1 DFQATT and CDR2 SNEGSKA come from the germline V gene (reference sequence). As DNA, the CDR3 is TGCAGTGCTAGACGGACGCAAATCCATGAGCAGTTCTTC. Encoded protein: CSARRTQIHEQFF.

This clonotype showed up many times. This chain uses TRBV20-1 with TRBJ2-2, with TRBD1 matching over 7 bases. From germline, CDR1 is DFQATT and CDR2 SNEGSKA (reference sequence). J was trimmed by 1 base and V by 6 bases; bases with no gene match: 5. CDR3 length equals 14 residues. The CDR3 nucleotides are TGCAGTGCAGAGACAGGGAAGAACACCGGGGAGCTGTTTTTT. Translation gives CSAETGKNTGELFF.